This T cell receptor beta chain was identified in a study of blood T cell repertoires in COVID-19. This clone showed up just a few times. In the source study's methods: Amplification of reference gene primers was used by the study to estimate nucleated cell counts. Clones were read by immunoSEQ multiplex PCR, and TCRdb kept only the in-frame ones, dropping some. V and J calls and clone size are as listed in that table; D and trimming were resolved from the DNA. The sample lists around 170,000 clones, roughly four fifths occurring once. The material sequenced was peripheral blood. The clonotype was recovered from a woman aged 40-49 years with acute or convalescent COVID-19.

CDR3: CASSSLAGNSYEQYF. DNA of the CDR3: TGTGCCAGCAGCTCCCTAGCGGGAAACTCCTACGAGCAGTACTTC. This chain links TRBV7-9 with TRBJ2-7, with 9 nucleotides matching TRBD2. The CDR3 spans 15 residues. The ends lost 4 bases at V and 0 bases at J; junction bases unmatched: 4. The germline V gene has CDR1 SEHNR and CDR2 FQNEAQ (reference sequence).